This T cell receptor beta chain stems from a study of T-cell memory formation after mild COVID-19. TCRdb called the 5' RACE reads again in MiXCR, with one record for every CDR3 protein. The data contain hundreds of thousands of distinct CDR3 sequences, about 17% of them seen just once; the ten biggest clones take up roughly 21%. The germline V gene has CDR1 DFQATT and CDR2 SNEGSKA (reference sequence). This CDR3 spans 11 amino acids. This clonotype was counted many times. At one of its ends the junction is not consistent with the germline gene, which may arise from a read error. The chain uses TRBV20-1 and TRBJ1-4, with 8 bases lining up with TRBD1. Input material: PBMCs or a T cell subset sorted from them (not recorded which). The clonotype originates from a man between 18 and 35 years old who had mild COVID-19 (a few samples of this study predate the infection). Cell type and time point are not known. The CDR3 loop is CLGQGNEKLFF. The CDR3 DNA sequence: TGTCTCGGACAGGGTAATGAAAAACTGTTTTTT.